These T cell receptor beta chains were read from a single sample in a study of blood T cell repertoires in COVID-19. Only in-frame clones appear in the TCRdb table, and some are missing; sequencing was by immunoSEQ multiplex PCR. The sample yields over 250,000 clones, 88% seen once. Sequenced material: PBMCs or T cells enriched from blood (not recorded which). These receptors were collected from a woman aged 25 to 39 who had recovered from COVID-19. Each CDR3 is given with its conserved first and last residue. D genes are given only for firm matches. Clone sizes are given selectively: once, few, many, or a class where the clone is expanded.

D: TRBD1
size: NA
J: TRBJ1-1
V: TRBV30
DNA: TGTGCCTGGAGAGTCCCGGGACAGGGGACTGAAGCTTTCTTT
CDR3: CAWRVPGQGTEAFF

D: NA
size: NA
J: TRBJ2-7
V: TRBV25-1
DNA: TGTGCCAGCACCACTCGCCCCTCGGAGGGCTACGAGCAGTACTTC
CDR3: CASTTRPSEGYEQYF

D: TRBD1
size: few
J: TRBJ1-2
V: TRBV7-9
DNA: TGTGCCAGCACCGAGACAGGGGCTAACTATGGCTACACCTTC
CDR3: CASTETGANYGYTF

D: TRBD1
size: few
J: TRBJ1-2
V: TRBV30
DNA: TGTGCCTGGAGCTTGGGACAGGTCGGCTACACCTTC
CDR3: CAWSLGQVGYTF

D: NA
size: NA
J: TRBJ1-1
V: TRBV6-5
DNA: TGTGCCAGCAGGCCCCCGGGGAACACTGAAGCTTTCTTT
CDR3: CASRPPGNTEAFF

D: NA
size: NA
J: TRBJ2-6
V: TRBV14
DNA: TGTGCCAGCAGCCGGCCGTGTACAGGGATCTCTGGGGCCAACGTCCTGACTTTC
CDR3: CASSRPCTGISGANVLTF

D: TRBD1
size: NA
J: TRBJ2-1
V: TRBV6-6
DNA: TGTGCCAGCAGAAACAGGGGGCTTAGCTCCTACAATGAGCAGTTCTTC
CDR3: CASRNRGLSSYNEQFF

D: TRBD1
size: NA
J: TRBJ1-2
V: TRBV30
DNA: TGTGCCTGGAGACCGGGACAGCTAAACTATGGCTACACCTTC
CDR3: CAWRPGQLNYGYTF

D: TRBD2
size: NA
J: TRBJ2-3
V: TRBV5-1
DNA: TGCGCCAGCAGCCCCCCTAGCGGGGGGACCACAGATACGCAGTATTTT
CDR3: CASSPPSGGTTDTQYF

D: TRBD1
size: NA
J: TRBJ1-2
V: TRBV11-3
DNA: TGTGCCAGCAGCTTAGGGCAGGGGGCAGGATATGGCTACACCTTC
CDR3: CASSLGQGAGYGYTF

D: NA
size: NA
J: TRBJ2-2
V: TRBV28
DNA: TGTGCCAGTTTGCGCGCCGGGGAGCTGTTTTTT
CDR3: CASLRAGELFF

D: TRBD1
size: NA
J: TRBJ1-6
V: TRBV28
DNA: TGTGCCAGCAGGGGCGACAGGGGGCGAAATTCACCCCTCCACTTT
CDR3: CASRGDRGRNSPLHF

D: NA
size: NA
J: TRBJ2-3
V: TRBV5-1
DNA: TGCGCCAGCAGCCTCTCCGGGACGCGGGGTTTAAATACGCAGTATTTT
CDR3: CASSLSGTRGLNTQYF

D: NA
size: NA
J: TRBJ1-2
V: TRBV5-5
DNA: TGTGCCAGCAGCTTGGGACCGGACAGTCCGGCGGGCACCTTC
CDR3: CASSLGPDSPAGTF

D: NA
size: NA
J: TRBJ1-1
V: TRBV28
DNA: TGTGCCAGCAGTCCCGCTGAAGGGGGCACTGAAGCTTTCTTT
CDR3: CASSPAEGGTEAFF

D: TRBD2
size: NA
J: TRBJ2-1
V: TRBV6-2/TRBV6-3
DNA: TGTGCCAGCAGTTACATTGTTACTAGCGGGGGGGCCTATCGGCTCAATGAGCAGTTCTTC
CDR3: CASSYIVTSGGAYRLNEQFF

D: NA
size: NA
J: TRBJ1-2
V: TRBV5-5
DNA: TGTGCCAGCAGCTTGAGCGGGGATAGCTATGGCTACACCTTC
CDR3: CASSLSGDSYGYTF

D: TRBD1
size: NA
J: TRBJ1-5
V: TRBV19
DNA: TGTGCCAGTAGTCCGCGGACAGGGACCAATCAGCCCCAGCATTTT
CDR3: CASSPRTGTNQPQHF

D: NA
size: NA
J: TRBJ1-2
V: TRBV7-2
DNA: TGTGCCAGCAGCTTACGGGGTGTCTCCGTGGTTGACTATGGCTACACCTTC
CDR3: CASSLRGVSVVDYGYTF

D: TRBD1
size: once
J: TRBJ2-7
V: TRBV28
DNA: TGTGCCAGCACTCGCCGGGACAGGTATTCCTACGAGCAGTACTTC
CDR3: CASTRRDRYSYEQYF

D: NA
size: NA
J: TRBJ1-2
V: TRBV19
DNA: TGTGCCAGTAGTATAGAAGGAGGCTATGGCTACACCTTC
CDR3: CASSIEGGYGYTF

D: TRBD2
size: NA
J: TRBJ2-1
V: TRBV9
DNA: TGTGCCAGCAGGTCGCCTAGCGGAAACAATGAGCAGTTCTTC
CDR3: CASRSPSGNNEQFF

D: TRBD1
size: NA
J: TRBJ1-4
V: TRBV25-1
DNA: TGTGCCAGCAGTGACTCCCGGGACAGTAATGAAAAACTGTTTTTT
CDR3: CASSDSRDSNEKLFF

D: NA
size: NA
J: TRBJ2-2
V: TRBV24-1
DNA: TGTGCCACCAGGAAGGGGCCTTCGAACACCGGGGAGCTGTTTTTT
CDR3: CATRKGPSNTGELFF

D: NA
size: NA
J: TRBJ1-6
V: TRBV5-1
DNA: TGCGCCAGCAGCTTGGAGGGGGTAACATCACCCCTCCACTTT
CDR3: CASSLEGVTSPLHF

D: TRBD1
size: once
J: TRBJ2-1
V: TRBV30
DNA: TGTGCCGGGGACAGTAGGTATCTGGATGAGCAGTTCTTC
CDR3: CAGDSRYLDEQFF

D: TRBD2
size: NA
J: TRBJ2-1
V: TRBV27
DNA: TGTGCCAGCAGTTTTGAGGGCGGGAGAGTCGGCAATGAGCAGTTCTTC
CDR3: CASSFEGGRVGNEQFF

D: TRBD1
size: NA
J: TRBJ2-2
V: TRBV27
DNA: TGTGCCAGCAGGGACAGGGTTACCGGGGAGCTGTTTTTT
CDR3: CASRDRVTGELFF

D: TRBD2
size: NA
J: TRBJ2-1
V: TRBV5-6
DNA: TGTGCCAGCAGCTTGTCCCCCTTGACTAGCGTATACAATGAGCAGTTCTTC
CDR3: CASSLSPLTSVYNEQFF

D: NA
size: few
J: TRBJ1-1
V: TRBV7-2
DNA: TGTGCCAGCAGCTTGTTTGGAACAGGGACGATAGAAGCTTTCTTT
CDR3: CASSLFGTGTIEAFF

D: TRBD2
size: NA
J: TRBJ2-3
V: TRBV9
DNA: TGTGCCAGCAGCCTCGGGTTAGCGGGAGGGATCAACACAGATACGCAGTATTTT
CDR3: CASSLGLAGGINTDTQYF

D: TRBD1
size: NA
J: TRBJ1-2
V: TRBV2
DNA: TGTGCCAGCCCCAGGGACAGGGCTTCTATGTTTTACGGCTACACCTTC
CDR3: CASPRDRASMFYGYTF

D: TRBD1
size: NA
J: TRBJ2-1
V: TRBV6-5
DNA: TGTGCCAGCAGGACCCGCGGCCAGGGGGATGAGCAGTTCTTC
CDR3: CASRTRGQGDEQFF